Below, 27 T cell receptor beta chains from the same sample are listed, as sequenced in a study of CD8+CD57+ T cells in acquired aplastic anemia. Patients chosen for sequencing had shown CD8+CD57+ cell expansion by flow cytometry. According to the study, genomic DNA was the template for TCR beta VDJ and CDR3 profiling. TCRdb processed the reads anew with MiXCR; each CDR3 protein has one entry. The sample has 150,000 or so distinct CDR3 sequences; approximately 52% are singletons. The sequenced material came from sorted CD4+, CD8+, or CD8+CD57+ T cells (not recorded which) from PBMCs. These receptors came from a human donor with aplastic anemia.

V is TRBV20-1 and J is TRBJ2-5, with 9 bases lining up with TRBD2. V was clipped by 1 base and J by 3 bases; unmatched bases: 3. CDR3 length: 14 residues. CDR1 is DFQATT, CDR2 SNEGSKA, per germline (reference sequence). The CDR3 DNA reads as TGCAGTGCTAGAGGGGAGCGGGAGGAAGAGACCCAGTACTTC. This gives the protein CSARGEREEETQYF.

This clonotype was picked up a small number of times. This chain links TRBV18 with TRBJ2-3, with 9 positions matching TRBD1. The ends lost 3 bases at V and 6 bases at J; junction bases unmatched: 7. CDR1 and CDR2 (germline): KGHSH, LQKENI. The length of the CDR3 is 15 residues. The DNA for the CDR3 is TGTGCCAGCTCACCGGGACAGGGCCTGCTGGATACGCAGTATTTT. It specifies CASSPGQGLLDTQYF.

The chain links TRBV10-3 to TRBJ2-4; the D gene is possibly TRBD2 (6 bases). Germline CDR1 and CDR2: ENHRY and SYGVKD. The CDR3 is 14 residues long. V lost 5 bases to trimming and J lost 6 bases, with 14 bases between them. The CDR3 DNA reads as TGTGCCATCAGTCCCGGGACCGGGAGAAACATTCAGTACTTC. This sequence encodes CAISPGTGRNIQYF.

V is TRBV10-3 and J is TRBJ1-1, with 9 nucleotides matching TRBD1. Germline-derived CDR1 and CDR2 are ENHRY and SYGVKD. Trimming removed 6 bases from V and 3 bases from J; junction bases left unmatched: 2. The CDR3 loop spans 13 amino acids. The CDR3 region has the DNA TGTGCCATCAGGGGGACAGGGTACACTGAAGCTTTCTTT. The encoded protein is CAIRGTGYTEAFF.

This clonotype was recorded a few times. This may stem from a read error, because a much larger clone lies one nucleotide away. The J gene is TRBJ1-2, the V gene TRBV9, with D possibly matching TRBD1 (6 bases). Germline CDR1 reads SGDLS; CDR2 reads YYNGEE. With 0 bases removed from V and 2 bases from J, the gap between germline ends came to 11 bases. The CDR3 is 15 amino acids. CDR3 residues: CASSVAGGENYGYTF. As DNA, the CDR3 is TGTGCCAGCAGCGTAGCCGGGGGCGAGAACTATGGCTACACCTTC. The whole variable domain, remainder taken from reference TRBV9 and TRBJ1-2, is DSGVTQTPKHLITATGQRVTLRCSPRSGDLSVYWYQQSLDQGLQFLIQYYNGEERAKGNILERFSAQQFPDLHSELNLSSLELGDSALYFCASSVAGGENYGYTFGSGTRLTVV.

In this sample, this clonotype turned up many times. The V gene is TRBV12-3 or TRBV12-4, the J gene TRBJ2-7, with TRBD1 matching 7 bases. Trimming cost V 6 bases and J 3 bases; bases outside gene matches: 8. The CDR3 totals 14 residues. The DNA for the CDR3 is TGTGCCAGCAGCCAGGGGGTCTGGGGCTACGAGCAGTACTTC. This encodes CASSQGVWGYEQYF.

CDR3 in DNA: TGTGCCAGCAGTTACGCAGGGATTAACTATGGCTACACCTTC. Protein sequence: CASSYAGINYGYTF. The chain links TRBV12-3 or TRBV12-4 to TRBJ1-2, with D perhaps matching TRBD1 (5 bases). The V and J ends lost 4 bases and 1 base respectively, with 10 bases between them. This CDR3 is 14 amino acids long.

This clonotype was seen just once. The rearrangement links TRBV11-1 to TRBJ2-2; TRBD2 is a possible D gene (6 bases). Trimming took off 4 bases at V and 1 base at J, with 16 bases between the two ends. Per the germline V gene, CDR1 is SGHAT and CDR2 is FQDESV (reference sequence). The CDR3 spans 17 residues. CDR3 sequence reads: CASSSITPGLNTGELFF. The DNA for the CDR3 is TGTGCCAGCAGCTCTATCACGCCGGGACTGAACACCGGGGAGCTGTTTTTT.

The chain links TRBV19 to TRBJ2-7; 8 bases agree with TRBD2. The V segment lost 5 bases and the J segment 5 bases; nucleotides outside the gene matches: 5. The V gene's germline CDR1 is LNHDA and CDR2 SQIVND (reference sequence). This CDR3 region has 13 residues. The CDR3 sequence is CASSWLAGNEQYF. In DNA form, the CDR3 reads TGTGCCAGTAGTTGGCTAGCGGGCAACGAGCAGTACTTC.

The chain uses TRBV20-1 and TRBJ2-3; D might be TRBD2 (6 bases). The length of the CDR3 is 13 residues. Germline V gives CDR1 DFQATT, CDR2 SNEGSKA (reference sequence). The V gene lost 5 bases and the J gene lost 1 base, with 10 bases spanning the gap. CDR3 amino acids: CSAGDWRTDTQYF. CDR3 in DNA: TGCAGTGCTGGGGACTGGCGCACAGATACGCAGTATTTT.

V usage is TRBV4-1 and J usage is TRBJ2-1; 7 positions match TRBD2. The junction had 8 bases not matched to a gene; V was cut back by 3 bases and J by 9 bases. From germline, CDR1 is MGHRA and CDR2 YSYEKL. The CDR3 extends over 14 amino acids. As DNA, the CDR3 is TGCGCCAGCAGCCACCAGACTAGCCTCGGTGAGCAGTTCTTC. This gives the protein CASSHQTSLGEQFF.

CDR3 region: CSAPLGAGGTYEQYF. The CDR3 nucleotides are TGCAGTGCTCCTTTGGGGGCGGGGGGTACCTACGAGCAGTACTTC. This rearrangement joins TRBV20-1 to TRBJ2-7, with 8 bases fitting TRBD2. The germline gives CDR1 DFQATT, CDR2 SNEGSKA (reference sequence). J lost 2 bases, V lost 5 bases, and 11 bases had no gene match. This CDR3 contains 15 residues.

Ten or more counts support this clonotype. The V and J genes are TRBV5-6 and TRBJ2-5; 8 bases map to TRBD1. Per germline, CDR1 SGHDT and CDR2 YYEEEE. The V and J ends lost 0 bases and 5 bases, in that order; junction bases with no gene match: 6. The CDR3 is 15 amino acids. This CDR3 is CASSLGTGRWETQYF. DNA of the CDR3: TGTGCCAGCAGCTTGGGGACAGGGCGGTGGGAGACCCAGTACTTC.

This clonotype was counted only a few times. The chain recombines TRBV10-3 with TRBJ1-6, with 8 bases identical to TRBD1. The CDR3 totals 14 residues. Germline CDR1 ENHRY, CDR2 SYGVKD. The V segment lost 5 bases and the J segment 10 bases; nucleotides outside the gene matches: 7. For the CDR3, the DNA is TGTGCCATCAGTCCGGGACAGGCGGAATCACCCCTCCACTTT. Amino acids: CAISPGQAESPLHF.

The chain links TRBV4-1 to TRBJ2-7; a possible D gene is TRBD2 (7 bases). With 4 bases removed from V and 4 bases from J, the gap between germline ends came to 20 bases. This CDR3 spans 16 amino acids. Germline V gene data show CDR1 as MGHRA and CDR2 as YSYEKL. The CDR3: CASSPPGGGDFYEQYF. CDR3 bases: TGCGCCAGCAGCCCCCCGGGGGGCGGGGACTTTTACGAGCAGTACTTC.

This clonotype was counted between two and nine times. This chain joins TRBV19 and TRBJ2-1, with D perhaps TRBD2 (6 bases). Trimming took off 3 bases at V and 4 bases at J, with 13 bases between the two ends. CDR1 is LNHDA and CDR2 is SQIVND in the germline V gene (reference sequence). This CDR3 has 15 amino acids. CDR3 in DNA: TGTGCCAGTAGTATCTCGGGTGGGGGGTACAATGAGCAGTTCTTC. It specifies CASSISGGGYNEQFF. The variable domain in full, with the rest retrieved from reference TRBV19 and TRBJ2-1, is DGGITQSPKYLFRKEGQNVTLSCEQNLNHDAMYWYRQDPGQGLRLIYYSQIVNDFQKGDIAEGYSVSREKKESFPLTVTSAQKNPTAFYLCASSISGGGYNEQFFGPGTRLTVL.

As for this clonotype: At one end, the junction sequence differs from germline, possibly due to a read error. J is TRBJ2-3 and V is TRBV4-1; D unclear. The length of the CDR3 is 13 residues. Germline V gene sequence: CDR1 MGHRA, CDR2 YSYEKL. CDR3 DNA: TGCGCCAGCAGCCAAGGGGTAGCAGATACGCAGTGTTTT. Its protein product is CASSQGVADTQCF.

In its sample, this clonotype was seen many times. The chain uses TRBV6-5 and TRBJ1-1; D not certain. The CDR3 is 14 residues long. Germline values: CDR1 MNHEY, CDR2 SVGAGI. Trimming took 0 bases from V and 1 from J, leaving 6 bases between them. This chain's CDR3 is CASSYSQGNTEAFF. The CDR3 coding sequence is TGTGCCAGCAGTTACTCCCAAGGGAACACTGAAGCTTTCTTT.

This clonotype was observed a handful of times. The chain uses TRBV10-3 and TRBJ1-2; D unclear. This CDR3 has 12 amino acids. Trimming removed 3 bases at V and 8 bases at J, with 10 bases between. The V gene's germline CDR1 is ENHRY and CDR2 SYGVKD. CDR3 region: CAISETVEGYTF. CDR3 nucleotides: TGTGCCATCAGTGAAACAGTGGAGGGCTACACCTTC.

V and J are TRBV5-1 and TRBJ1-6, with 11 bases aligning to TRBD1. The CDR3 has 15 amino acids. The V and J ends lost 2 bases and 10 bases, in that order; junction bases with no gene match: 5. In germline, CDR1 is SGHRS, CDR2 YFSETQ. CDR3 DNA: TGCGCCAGCAGCTTAAAGGGACAGGGGGGGTCACCCCTCCACTTT. It specifies CASSLKGQGGSPLHF.

This clonotype was counted a few times. The rearrangement joins TRBV10-3 to TRBJ2-7, with TRBD1 matching over 11 bases. With the DNA end fitting TRBJ2-5 better, the J assignment may be wrong. The length of the CDR3 is 18 residues. Germline loops: CDR1 ENHRY, CDR2 SYGVKD. As DNA, the CDR3 is TGTGCCATCAGTGGGTTCCTAGCGGGACAGGGGGAATCAGAGACCCAGTACTTC. Translation: CAISGFLAGQGESETQYF.

J is TRBJ2-7 and V is TRBV5-4; TRBD1 agrees at 10 bases. The CDR3 loop spans 17 amino acids. Germline V CDR1 and CDR2: SGHNT, YYREEE (reference sequence). With 1 base clipped from V and 4 bases from J, the junction kept 11 bases outside the gene matches. CDR3 region: CASSLIVLGTGVYEQYF. Here the CDR3 DNA reads TGTGCCAGCAGCTTGATTGTCTTGGGGACAGGGGTTTACGAGCAGTACTTC. The entire variable domain, with the rest obtained from reference TRBV5-4 and TRBJ2-7, is as follows: ETGVTQSPTHLIKTRGQQVTLRCSSQSGHNTVSWYQQALGQGPQFIFQYYREEENGRGNFPPRFSGLQFPNYSSELNVNALELDDSALYLCASSLIVLGTGVYEQYFGPGTRLTVT.

V gene TRBV24-1 combines with J gene TRBJ2-1; 10 nucleotides line up with TRBD1. Germline V CDR1 and CDR2: KGHDR, SFDVKD. Trimming removed 5 bases from V and 2 bases from J; junction bases left unmatched: 5. The CDR3 has 16 residues. The CDR3 coding sequence is TGTGCCACCAGTGGTTCCGGGACAGGGGCCTACAATGAGCAGTTCTTC. Its translation is CATSGSGTGAYNEQFF.

J is TRBJ1-2 and V is TRBV19; 9 nucleotides align to TRBD1. Germline V gene sequence: CDR1 LNHDA, CDR2 SQIVND (reference sequence). The V and J ends lost 7 bases and 8 bases, in that order; junction bases with no gene match: 2. The CDR3 is made up of 11 amino acids. DNA of the CDR3: TGTGCCAGTAAAACAGGGGGCGGCTACACCTTC. It specifies CASKTGGGYTF.

This clonotype was observed a single time. This sequence joins TRBV24-1 and TRBJ2-5; 7 bases map to TRBD1. V lost 10 bases and J lost 4; bases outside the gene matches: 8. In germline, CDR1 is KGHDR, CDR2 SFDVKD. The CDR3 loop spans 13 amino acids. CDR3 protein: CATNDRAGETQYF. The CDR3 region has the DNA TGTGCCACTAATGACAGGGCAGGAGAGACCCAGTACTTC.

The gene calls are TRBV15 and TRBJ1-1; the D is unclear. The ends were cut back, 1 base at V and 5 bases at J, with 11 bases in the middle. Germline CDR1 and CDR2: LNHNV and YYDKDF (reference sequence). The CDR3 has 14 residues. The CDR3 protein is CATSRGITWTEAFF. CDR3 nucleotides: TGTGCCACCAGCAGAGGTATTACGTGGACTGAAGCTTTCTTT.

The rearrangement uses TRBV6-1 and TRBJ1-1; D remains ambiguous. The CDR3 length is 13 residues. Trimming left V 4 bases short and J 6 bases short, with 12 bases between. The germline V gene has CDR1 MNHNS and CDR2 SASEGT. The CDR3 reads CASSVTLQAEAFF. The CDR3, as DNA: TGTGCCAGCAGTGTCACCCTCCAGGCTGAAGCTTTCTTT.